This T cell receptor beta chain was sequenced during a study of blood T cell repertoires in COVID-19. As for the study in general: In each case, the material was cDNA or gDNA derived from T cells, B-cell-depleted T cells, or PBMCs.

The table came from immunoSEQ multiplex PCR; TCRdb's copy has only in-frame clones and leaves some out. The table includes approximately 61,000 clones, around 87% detected once. Germline lookup yields CDR1 SNHLY and CDR2 FYNNEI. Between the trimmed V and J ends, which lost 1 base and 2 bases, there was a span of 8 bases. The CDR3 contains 14 residues. V and J are TRBV2 and TRBJ1-2; no reliable D call. The source material was peripheral blood. This receptor was taken from a human donor in a cohort sampled during active COVID-19. This chain's CDR3 is CASSEDRSNYGYTF. The CDR3 coding sequence is TGTGCCAGCAGTGAAGACAGATCAAACTATGGCTACACCTTC.